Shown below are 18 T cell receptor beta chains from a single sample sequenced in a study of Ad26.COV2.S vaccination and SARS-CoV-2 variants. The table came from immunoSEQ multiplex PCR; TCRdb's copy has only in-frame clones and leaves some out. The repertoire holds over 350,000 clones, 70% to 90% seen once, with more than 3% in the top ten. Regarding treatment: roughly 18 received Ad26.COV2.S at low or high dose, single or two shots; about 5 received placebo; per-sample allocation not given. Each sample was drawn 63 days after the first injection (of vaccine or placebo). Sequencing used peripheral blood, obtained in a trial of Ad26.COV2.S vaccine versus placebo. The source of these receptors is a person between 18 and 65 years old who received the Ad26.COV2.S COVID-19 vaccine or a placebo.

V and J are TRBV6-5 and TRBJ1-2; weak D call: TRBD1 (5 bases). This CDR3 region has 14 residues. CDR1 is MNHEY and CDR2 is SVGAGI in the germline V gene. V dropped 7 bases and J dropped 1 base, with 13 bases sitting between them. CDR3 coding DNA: TGTGCCAGCACCAGGGTCCGGGGTAACTATGGCTACACCTTC. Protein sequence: CASTRVRGNYGYTF.

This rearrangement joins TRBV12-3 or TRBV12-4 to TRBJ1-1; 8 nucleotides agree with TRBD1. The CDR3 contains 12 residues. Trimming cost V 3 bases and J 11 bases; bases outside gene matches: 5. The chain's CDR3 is CASSFGRGPAFF. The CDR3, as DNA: TGTGCCAGCAGTTTTGGCAGGGGGCCTGCTTTCTTT.

The CDR3 loop reads CASSMAGAPRYEQYF. CDR3 DNA sequence: TGTGCCAGTAGTATGGCTGGGGCGCCCCGCTACGAGCAGTACTTC. This chain joins TRBV19 and TRBJ2-7, with a possible D match to TRBD1 (5 bases). This CDR3 region has 15 residues. Trimming pared 3 bases from V and 3 bases from J, leaving 15 bases between. Germline V lookup: CDR1 LNHDA, CDR2 SQIVND (reference sequence).

DNA for the CDR3: TGCGCCAGCCAAACGGGCGGGAACACTGAAGCTTTCTTT. As protein: CASQTGGNTEAFF. The chain has TRBV5-1 and TRBJ1-1; D unresolved. Between the trimmed V and J ends, which lost 7 bases and 1 base, there was a span of 11 bases. The CDR3 length is 13 residues. The V gene's germline CDR1 is SGHRS and CDR2 YFSETQ.

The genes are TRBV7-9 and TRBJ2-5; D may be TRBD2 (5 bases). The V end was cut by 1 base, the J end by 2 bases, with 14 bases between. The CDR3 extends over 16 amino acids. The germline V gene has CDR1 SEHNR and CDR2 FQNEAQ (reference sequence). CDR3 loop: CASSLEFAGRQETQYF. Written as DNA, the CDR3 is TGTGCCAGCAGCTTAGAGTTCGCGGGCAGGCAAGAGACCCAGTACTTC.

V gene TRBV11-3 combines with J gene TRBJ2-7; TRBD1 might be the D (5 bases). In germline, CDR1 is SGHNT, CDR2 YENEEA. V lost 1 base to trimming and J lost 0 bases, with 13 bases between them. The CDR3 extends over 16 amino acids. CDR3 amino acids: CASSLGTLYCSYEQYF. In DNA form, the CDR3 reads TGTGCCAGCAGCTTAGGGACATTATACTGCTCCTACGAGCAGTACTTC.

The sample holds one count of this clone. As DNA, the CDR3 is TGCGCCAGCAGCTTGGAGGGTCCCCCCACAGATACGCAGTATTTT. Translated: CASSLEGPPTDTQYF. The chain combines TRBV5-1 with TRBJ2-3; D unresolved. CDR1 is SGHRS, CDR2 YFSETQ, per germline. The length of the CDR3 is 15 residues. Trimming shortened V by 0 bases and J by 2 bases, and 10 bases separated the two germline ends.

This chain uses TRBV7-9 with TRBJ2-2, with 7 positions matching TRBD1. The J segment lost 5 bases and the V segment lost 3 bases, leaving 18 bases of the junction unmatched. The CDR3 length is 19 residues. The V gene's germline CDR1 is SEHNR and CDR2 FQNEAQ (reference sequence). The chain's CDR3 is CASSFLPVGTGVWTGELFF. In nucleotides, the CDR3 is TGTGCCAGCAGCTTTCTTCCAGTCGGAACAGGGGTCTGGACCGGGGAGCTGTTTTTT.

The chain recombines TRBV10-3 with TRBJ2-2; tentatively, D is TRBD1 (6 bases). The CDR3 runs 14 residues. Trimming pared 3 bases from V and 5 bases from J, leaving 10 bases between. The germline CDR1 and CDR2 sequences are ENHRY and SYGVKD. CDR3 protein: CAISEQGGTGELFF. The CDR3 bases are TGTGCCATCAGTGAACAGGGTGGGACCGGGGAGCTGTTTTTT.

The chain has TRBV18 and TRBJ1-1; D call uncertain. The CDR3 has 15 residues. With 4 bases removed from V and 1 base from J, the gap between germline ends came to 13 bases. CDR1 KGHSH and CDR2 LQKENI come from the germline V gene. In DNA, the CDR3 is TGTGCCAGCTCACTGTCACCGGACTGGAACACTGAAGCTTTCTTT. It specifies CASSLSPDWNTEAFF.

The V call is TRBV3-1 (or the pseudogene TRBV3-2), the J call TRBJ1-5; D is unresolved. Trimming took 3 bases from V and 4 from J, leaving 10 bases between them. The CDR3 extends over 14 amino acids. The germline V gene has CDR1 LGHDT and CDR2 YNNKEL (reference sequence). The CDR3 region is CASSHRGQNQPQHF. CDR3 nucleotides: TGTGCCAGCAGCCATCGAGGGCAGAATCAGCCCCAGCATTTT.

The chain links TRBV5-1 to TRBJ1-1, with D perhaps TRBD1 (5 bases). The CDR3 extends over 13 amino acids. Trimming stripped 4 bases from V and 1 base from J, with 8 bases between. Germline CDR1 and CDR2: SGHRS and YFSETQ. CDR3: CASSAQGNTEAFF. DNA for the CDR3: TGCGCCAGCAGCGCCCAGGGGAACACTGAAGCTTTCTTT.

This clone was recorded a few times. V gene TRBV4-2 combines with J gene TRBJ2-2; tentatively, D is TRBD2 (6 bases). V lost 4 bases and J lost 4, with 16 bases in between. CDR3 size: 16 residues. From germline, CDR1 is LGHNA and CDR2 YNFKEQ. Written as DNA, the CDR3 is TGTGCCAGCAGCCCTGCAGGGCGGGGAGGCACCGGGGAGCTGTTTTTT. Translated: CASSPAGRGGTGELFF.

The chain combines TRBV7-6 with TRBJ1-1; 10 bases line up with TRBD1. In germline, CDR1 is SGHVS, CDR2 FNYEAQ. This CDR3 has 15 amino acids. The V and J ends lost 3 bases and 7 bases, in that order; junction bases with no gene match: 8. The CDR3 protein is CASSFFGTGVNEAFF. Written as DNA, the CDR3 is TGTGCCAGCAGCTTCTTTGGGACAGGGGTGAATGAAGCTTTCTTT.

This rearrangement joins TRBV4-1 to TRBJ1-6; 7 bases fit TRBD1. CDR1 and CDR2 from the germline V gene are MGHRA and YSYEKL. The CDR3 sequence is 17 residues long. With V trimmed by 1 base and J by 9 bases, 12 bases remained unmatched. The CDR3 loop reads CASSQALRQGVFSPLHF. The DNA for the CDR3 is TGCGCCAGCAGCCAAGCCTTACGGCAGGGGGTCTTTTCACCCCTCCACTTT.

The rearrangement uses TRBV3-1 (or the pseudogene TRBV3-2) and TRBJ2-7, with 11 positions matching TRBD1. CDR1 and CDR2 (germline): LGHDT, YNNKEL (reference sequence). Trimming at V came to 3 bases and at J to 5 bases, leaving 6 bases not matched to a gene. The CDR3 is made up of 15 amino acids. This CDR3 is CASSHVRTGGHEQYF. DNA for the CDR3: TGTGCCAGCAGCCATGTCCGGACAGGGGGCCACGAGCAGTACTTC.

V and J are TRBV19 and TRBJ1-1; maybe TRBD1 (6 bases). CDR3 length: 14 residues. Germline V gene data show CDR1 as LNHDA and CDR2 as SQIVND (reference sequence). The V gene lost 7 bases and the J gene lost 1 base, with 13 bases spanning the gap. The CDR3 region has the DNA TGTGCCAGTACTTTACAGGGCCGGAACACTGAAGCTTTCTTT. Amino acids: CASTLQGRNTEAFF.

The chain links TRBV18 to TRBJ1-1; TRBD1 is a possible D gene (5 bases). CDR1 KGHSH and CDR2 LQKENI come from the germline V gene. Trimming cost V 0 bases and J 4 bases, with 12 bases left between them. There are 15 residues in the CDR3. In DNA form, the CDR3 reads TGTGCCAGCTCACCACCGCGGGGGGAGAGCACTGAAGCTTTCTTT. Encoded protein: CASSPPRGESTEAFF.